The rows below give T cell receptor beta chains drawn from one sample of a study of T cell repertoires in cytomegalovirus infection. TCRdb recomputed calls from the reads with MiXCR, one row per CDR3 protein. This table has hundreds of thousands of distinct CDR3 sequences, 31% appearing once. The sample was PBMCs. The receptors here all came from a human donor in good health (CMV status not recorded). Some clones in this sample may be carry-over from other donors' samples. Both conserved end residues are part of each CDR3. Each record gives: V gene, J gene, CDR3 length, D gene, clone size, CDR3 protein, CDR3 DNA. D genes are given only for firm matches. The size entry is marked missing in some rows and otherwise reads once, few, many or a size class.

v_gene: TRBV7-2
j_gene: TRBJ2-5
len: 16
d_gene: .
abundance: few
CDR3aa: CASSLGGDRGQETQYF
CDR3nt: TGTGCCAGCAGCTTGGGGGGGGACAGAGGCCAAGAGACCCAGTACTTC

v_gene: TRBV13
j_gene: TRBJ2-6
len: 17
d_gene: .
abundance: .
CDR3aa: CASSLGSTGAGANVLTF
CDR3nt: TGTGCCAGCAGCTTAGGGTCGACGGGGGCTGGGGCCAACGTCCTGACTTTC

v_gene: TRBV28
j_gene: TRBJ2-7
len: 16
d_gene: TRBD1
abundance: .
CDR3aa: CASSPRGQAKSYEQYF
CDR3nt: TGTGCCAGCAGTCCAAGGGGACAGGCGAAATCCTACGAGCAGTACTTC

v_gene: TRBV29-1
j_gene: TRBJ2-1
len: 13
d_gene: .
abundance: few
CDR3aa: CSVEDFSVGEQFF
CDR3nt: TGCAGCGTTGAAGATTTTTCGGTAGGTGAGCAGTTCTTC

v_gene: TRBV25-1
j_gene: TRBJ1-1
len: 18
d_gene: .
abundance: .
CDR3aa: CASSESLGGGAAGTEAFF
CDR3nt: TGTGCCAGCAGTGAATCCTTAGGAGGGGGGGCGGCGGGCACTGAAGCTTTCTTT

v_gene: TRBV6-1
j_gene: TRBJ2-1
len: 11
d_gene: .
abundance: many
CDR3aa: CASSEPNEQFF
CDR3nt: TGTGCCAGCAGTGAACCAAATGAGCAGTTCTTC

v_gene: TRBV10-3
j_gene: TRBJ2-3
len: 16
d_gene: TRBD1
abundance: few
CDR3aa: CAISESGRGRTDTQYF
CDR3nt: TGTGCCATCAGTGAGTCCGGCAGGGGGCGAACAGATACGCAGTATTTT

v_gene: TRBV7-6
j_gene: TRBJ1-6
len: 13
d_gene: .
abundance: once
CDR3aa: CSSSLGDNSPLHF
CDR3nt: TGTTCCAGCAGCCTAGGGGATAATTCACCCCTCCACTTT

v_gene: TRBV11-2
j_gene: TRBJ2-2
len: 13
d_gene: .
abundance: .
CDR3aa: CASISVMTGELFF
CDR3nt: TGTGCCAGCATCTCGGTAATGACCGGGGAGCTGTTTTTT

v_gene: TRBV2
j_gene: TRBJ1-2
len: 12
d_gene: .
abundance: .
CDR3aa: CANPGGPHGYTF
CDR3nt: TGTGCCAACCCGGGGGGGCCGCATGGCTACACCTTC

v_gene: TRBV7-8
j_gene: TRBJ1-1
len: 14
d_gene: .
abundance: .
CDR3aa: CARGLGALNTEAFF
CDR3nt: TGTGCCAGAGGCCTCGGGGCGTTGAACACGGAAGCTTTCTTT

v_gene: TRBV7-9
j_gene: TRBJ2-2
len: 16
d_gene: .
abundance: .
CDR3aa: CASSPKQGTVTGELFF
CDR3nt: TGTGCCAGCAGCCCCAAGCAGGGGACTGTGACCGGGGAGCTGTTTTTT

v_gene: TRBV28
j_gene: TRBJ1-6
len: 14
d_gene: .
abundance: .
CDR3aa: CASSDYRDNSPLHF
CDR3nt: TGTGCCAGCAGTGATTACAGGGATAATTCACCCCTCCACTTT

v_gene: TRBV28
j_gene: TRBJ2-5
len: 12
d_gene: TRBD2
abundance: few
CDR3aa: CATRGDQETQYF
CDR3nt: TGTGCCACTCGGGGGGACCAAGAGACCCAGTACTTC

v_gene: TRBV12-3/TRBV12-4
j_gene: TRBJ2-5
len: 13
d_gene: .
abundance: few
CDR3aa: CATSQGSQETQYF
CDR3nt: TGTGCCACTTCCCAGGGTTCCCAAGAGACCCAGTACTTC

v_gene: TRBV7-2
j_gene: TRBJ2-3
len: 18
d_gene: .
abundance: .
CDR3aa: CASSLNPRERSSTDTQYF
CDR3nt: TGTGCCAGCAGCCTTAACCCCCGGGAGAGATCTAGCACAGATACGCAGTATTTT